This TCR beta chain was retrieved from a study of regulatory T cells in long-lasting Graves disease. Background on the study: Persistent Graves' disease meant over 5 years of antithyroid drugs with positive TSH receptor antibodies.

The time point was: persistent/refractory GD, antithyroid drugs over 5 years with positive TRAb. The authors made the TCR library using RNA they extracted from PBMCs. Each of the patients was recruited from an endocrinology department situated in Xi'an, China. Notes on the study in general: Persistent disease was characterized by preferential usage of TRBV28, TRBJ1-2 and TRBJ2-5.

The CDR3 is 13 amino acids. V trimming: 4 bases; J trimming: 5 bases; junction bases outside the gene matches: 6. From germline, CDR1 is SGHRS and CDR2 YFSETQ. Researchers made TCR beta libraries by using iRepertoire HTBI primers and running Arm-PCR on CDR3 regions. TCRdb re-analysed the multiplex PCR reads in MiXCR, keeping a single row per CDR3 protein. Of almost 350,000 distinct CDR3 sequences in the sample, about 20% were seen once. In regard to this clonotype: Its antigen is unidentified.

The rearrangement links TRBV5-1 to TRBJ2-7, with TRBD1 matching 7 bases. The specimen comprised peripheral blood mononuclear cells (PBMCs), sampled when the disease was refractory, from a patient treated with antithyroid drugs. The TCR originated in a female donor with Graves disease. The DNA for the CDR3 is TGCGCCAGCAGCGGGTCGACAGGGCACGAGCAGTACTTC. It is translated as CASSGSTGHEQYF.